This T cell receptor beta chain was obtained from a study of shared clonotypes between healthy human individuals. CD45RO-negative cells were positively selected for CCR7, leaving out terminally differentiated effector memory CD45RA+ cells. Donors were Caucasian adults residing in Nashville, Tennessee, USA. Source study methods: Junction-only sequences without quality scores came from ImmunoSEQ, so filtering differed. Only in-frame clones appear in the TCRdb table, and some are missing; sequencing was by immunoSEQ multiplex PCR. The V and J calls and clone size were taken over from that table, and D and trimming were inferred from the DNA. The sample includes about 1,800,000 clones, about 95% of them seen just once. V gave up 0 bases and J gave up 3 bases; unmatched junction bases: 3. The CDR3 length is 16 residues. Germline V CDR1 and CDR2: SGHAT, FQNNGV. Study observations and caveats: Rarefaction exposed incomplete sorted-subset sequencing despite large depth. Few donors restricted represented genetic and exposure-history diversity.

Notes on this clone: Its antigen is not identified.

V and J are TRBV11-2 and TRBJ2-5; 11 nucleotides agree with TRBD2. The sequence derives from a man aged 18-30 years in good health. Material for sequencing was naive CD8+ T cells sorted from blood. CDR3 protein: CASSLDTGLAEETQYF. CDR3 sequence (DNA): TGTGCCAGCAGCTTAGATACGGGACTAGCGGAAGAGACCCAGTACTTC. Full variable domain (rest looked up from reference TRBV11-2 and TRBJ2-5): EAGVAQSPRYKIIEKRQSVAFWCNPISGHATLYWYQQILGQGPKLLIQFQNNGVVDDSQLPKDRFSAERLKGVDSTLKIQPAKLEDSAVYLCASSLDTGLAEETQYFGPGTRLLVL.